The present entry profiles one T cell receptor (beta chain) with its context. Antigen: not known. Following extraction, RNA underwent reverse transcription to cDNA, which served as the sequencing template. The assay was immunoSEQ multiplex PCR, and TCRdb's table has in-frame clones only and misses some. The sample yields more than 90,000 clones, about 61% seen once. The data were taken from a study of CD8+ T cells in alopecia areata. The CDR3 length is 16 residues. The V and J ends lost 4 bases and 2 bases, in that order; junction bases with no gene match: 6. Per germline, CDR1 SGHNT and CDR2 YYREEE (reference sequence). Whole-study results and caveats: Although TCR sharing was seen in mice, sharing across patients was less clear, possibly for HLA-related reasons. Clonality in lesional scalp, especially alopecia totalis/universalis, exceeded that of normal scalp.

The V gene is TRBV5-4, the J gene TRBJ2-5, with 12 positions matching TRBD2. The sequence derives from a human donor in good health. The specimen was CD4+ T cells sorted from blood. CDR3 region: CASSLGGTSGQETQYF. The DNA for the CDR3 is TGTGCCAGCAGCCTGGGTGGGACTAGCGGGCAAGAGACCCAGTACTTC.